These T cell receptor beta chains were read from a single sample in a study of radiation and T cells in renal cell carcinoma. TCRdb keeps only in-frame clones here, not all; method: immunoSEQ multiplex PCR. The data contain roughly 120,000 clones, approximately 78% of them singletons. Sequencing used blood, obtained from a patient whose treatment included radiotherapy and nephrectomy. These receptors came from a woman aged 55-70 years with renal cell carcinoma. The CDR3 runs from the conserved cysteine through the conserved F or W. A D gene is named only where the DNA matches it firmly. Clone size, where shown, is once, few, many, or a class for clones that have expanded.

j_call: TRBJ1-4
v_call: TRBV28
d_call: TRBD1
clone_size: .
cdr3_aa: CASSLQGAEEKLFF
cdr3_nt: TGTGCCAGCAGTCTACAGGGGGCCGAGGAAAAACTGTTTTTT

j_call: TRBJ1-3
v_call: TRBV6-5
d_call: .
clone_size: once
cdr3_aa: CASRQGNLNTIYF
cdr3_nt: TGTGCCAGCAGACAGGGCAATCTAAACACCATATATTTT

j_call: TRBJ2-3
v_call: TRBV5-5
d_call: TRBD1
clone_size: .
cdr3_aa: CASSYVLDRARADTQYF
cdr3_nt: TGTGCCAGCAGTTATGTTTTGGACAGGGCTAGGGCAGATACGCAGTATTTT

j_call: TRBJ2-5
v_call: TRBV18
d_call: TRBD2
clone_size: .
cdr3_aa: CASSVAPSGARETQYF
cdr3_nt: TGTGCCAGCTCAGTGGCTCCTAGCGGGGCGAGAGAGACCCAGTACTTC

j_call: TRBJ1-1
v_call: TRBV14
d_call: .
clone_size: .
cdr3_aa: CASSQGANTEAFF
cdr3_nt: TGTGCCAGCAGCCAAGGAGCGAACACTGAAGCTTTCTTT

j_call: TRBJ2-1
v_call: TRBV7-7
d_call: .
clone_size: .
cdr3_aa: CASSLGVNNEQFF
cdr3_nt: TGTGCTAGCAGCTTAGGGGTCAACAATGAGCAGTTCTTC

j_call: TRBJ2-6
v_call: TRBV10-3
d_call: TRBD1
clone_size: few
cdr3_aa: CAIRADRGTNSGANVLTF
cdr3_nt: TGTGCCATCAGGGCAGACAGGGGAACCAACTCTGGGGCCAACGTCCTGACTTTC

j_call: TRBJ1-5
v_call: TRBV29-1
d_call: .
clone_size: few
cdr3_aa: CSVDEGLDQPQHF
cdr3_nt: TGCAGCGTTGACGAGGGGCTGGATCAGCCCCAGCATTTT

j_call: TRBJ2-1
v_call: TRBV6-1
d_call: .
clone_size: .
cdr3_aa: CASSQVRSSYNEQFF
cdr3_nt: TGTGCCAGCAGCCAAGTCAGGAGCTCCTACAATGAGCAGTTCTTC

j_call: TRBJ1-3
v_call: TRBV7-9
d_call: .
clone_size: .
cdr3_aa: CASSATGESSGNTIYF
cdr3_nt: TGTGCCAGCAGCGCCACAGGTGAAAGCTCTGGAAACACCATATATTTT

j_call: TRBJ2-4
v_call: TRBV27
d_call: .
clone_size: .
cdr3_aa: CASSLYPGTGVAKNIQYF
cdr3_nt: TGTGCCAGCAGTTTATATCCAGGGACGGGCGTAGCCAAAAACATTCAGTACTTC

j_call: TRBJ2-7
v_call: TRBV5-1
d_call: TRBD1
clone_size: .
cdr3_aa: CASSDEPGQVQKHF
cdr3_nt: TGCGCCAGCAGCGACGAACCGGGACAGGTCCAGAAGCACTTC

j_call: TRBJ1-2
v_call: TRBV7-9
d_call: .
clone_size: .
cdr3_aa: CASSHSGDLAGNF
cdr3_nt: TGTGCCAGCAGCCATTCCGGGGACTTGGCGGGAAACTTC

j_call: TRBJ1-1
v_call: TRBV29-1
d_call: .
clone_size: few
cdr3_aa: CSVWPNTEAFF
cdr3_nt: TGCAGCGTCTGGCCAAACACTGAAGCTTTCTTT

j_call: TRBJ2-6
v_call: TRBV19
d_call: TRBD1
clone_size: .
cdr3_aa: CASSKAGQVGLQGANVLTF
cdr3_nt: TGTGCCAGTAGTAAGGCCGGACAGGTTGGGCTACAAGGGGCCAACGTCCTGACTTTC

j_call: TRBJ2-5
v_call: TRBV29-1
d_call: .
clone_size: .
cdr3_aa: CSVGAGETQYF
cdr3_nt: TGCAGCGTTGGGGCAGGGGAGACCCAGTACTTC

j_call: TRBJ1-6
v_call: TRBV28
d_call: .
clone_size: .
cdr3_aa: CASMDSSYNSPLHF
cdr3_nt: TGTGCCAGCATGGACAGCTCCTATAATTCACCCCTCCACTTT

j_call: TRBJ2-5
v_call: TRBV7-2
d_call: TRBD1
clone_size: .
cdr3_aa: CASSTSPGGGETQYF
cdr3_nt: TGTGCCAGCAGTACTAGCCCAGGGGGCGGAGAGACCCAGTACTTC

j_call: TRBJ1-2
v_call: TRBV10-3
d_call: TRBD1
clone_size: once
cdr3_aa: CAISEWGQADGYTF
cdr3_nt: TGTGCCATCAGTGAGTGGGGACAGGCGGATGGCTACACCTTC

j_call: TRBJ1-5
v_call: TRBV6-4
d_call: TRBD1
clone_size: .
cdr3_aa: CASSAGQGQPQHF
cdr3_nt: TGTGCCAGCAGTGCGGGACAGGGGCAGCCCCAGCATTTT

j_call: TRBJ1-3
v_call: TRBV29-1
d_call: TRBD1
clone_size: few
cdr3_aa: CSATGAGNTIYF
cdr3_nt: TGCAGCGCGACAGGGGCTGGAAACACCATATATTTT

j_call: TRBJ2-3
v_call: TRBV29-1
d_call: .
clone_size: .
cdr3_aa: CSVKKDTYTDTQYF
cdr3_nt: TGCAGCGTAAAAAAGGACACGTACACAGATACGCAGTATTTT

j_call: TRBJ1-2
v_call: TRBV4-2
d_call: .
clone_size: .
cdr3_aa: CASSQESGYGYTF
cdr3_nt: TGTGCCAGCAGCCAAGAGTCAGGGTACGGCTACACCTTC

j_call: TRBJ1-3
v_call: TRBV28
d_call: .
clone_size: .
cdr3_aa: CASYQLSGASGNTIYF
cdr3_nt: TGTGCCAGCTATCAACTTTCAGGGGCGTCTGGAAACACCATATATTTT

j_call: TRBJ1-5
v_call: TRBV15
d_call: .
clone_size: .
cdr3_aa: CATSRGGLGQPQHF
cdr3_nt: TGTGCCACCAGCAGAGGGGGTTTGGGTCAGCCCCAGCATTTT

j_call: TRBJ2-7
v_call: TRBV4-2
d_call: .
clone_size: .
cdr3_aa: CASSLSGSSYEQYF
cdr3_nt: TGTGCCAGCAGCCTTTCCGGTTCCTCCTACGAGCAGTACTTC

j_call: TRBJ1-2
v_call: TRBV7-9
d_call: .
clone_size: .
cdr3_aa: CASSLADRGYTF
cdr3_nt: TGTGCCAGCAGCTTAGCCGACAGGGGCTACACCTTC

j_call: TRBJ1-3
v_call: TRBV11-2
d_call: .
clone_size: .
cdr3_aa: CASSFGRGSGNTIYF
cdr3_nt: TGTGCCAGCAGCTTCGGCCGGGGCTCTGGAAACACCATATATTTT

j_call: TRBJ2-7
v_call: TRBV2
d_call: TRBD2
clone_size: .
cdr3_aa: CASSDRLAGGRDEQYF
cdr3_nt: TGTGCCAGCAGTGATCGACTAGCGGGGGGGCGGGACGAGCAGTACTTC

j_call: TRBJ2-2
v_call: TRBV11-2
d_call: TRBD2
clone_size: .
cdr3_aa: CASSPLSGGGTGELFF
cdr3_nt: TGTGCCAGCAGCCCCCTTAGCGGGGGAGGCACCGGGGAGCTGTTTTTT

j_call: TRBJ1-5
v_call: TRBV30
d_call: TRBD1
clone_size: .
cdr3_aa: CAWSRKTGFGNNQPQHF
cdr3_nt: TGTGCCTGGAGTCGCAAGACAGGGTTTGGGAACAATCAGCCCCAGCATTTT

j_call: TRBJ1-1
v_call: TRBV19
d_call: .
clone_size: .
cdr3_aa: CASSAHTEAFF
cdr3_nt: TGTGCCAGTAGTGCCCACACTGAAGCTTTCTTT

j_call: TRBJ2-1
v_call: TRBV19
d_call: .
clone_size: .
cdr3_aa: CASSIAVAEYNEQFF
cdr3_nt: TGTGCCAGTAGTATAGCAGTAGCGGAATACAATGAGCAGTTCTTC

j_call: TRBJ1-1
v_call: TRBV7-9
d_call: .
clone_size: few
cdr3_aa: CASSPPVLDTEAFF
cdr3_nt: TGTGCCAGCAGCCCTCCGGTGCTGGACACTGAAGCTTTCTTT

j_call: TRBJ2-7
v_call: TRBV6-1
d_call: .
clone_size: few
cdr3_aa: CASSESASYSYEQYF
cdr3_nt: TGTGCCAGCAGTGAAAGCGCTTCCTACTCCTACGAGCAGTACTTC

j_call: TRBJ2-1
v_call: TRBV7-3
d_call: TRBD2
clone_size: .
cdr3_aa: CASTLGGSYNEQFF
cdr3_nt: TGTGCCAGCACCCTCGGCGGGAGTTACAATGAGCAGTTCTTC

j_call: TRBJ2-2
v_call: TRBV4-1
d_call: .
clone_size: .
cdr3_aa: CASSLTRNTGELFF
cdr3_nt: TGCGCCAGCAGCTTAACCAGAAACACCGGGGAGCTGTTTTTT

j_call: TRBJ1-6
v_call: TRBV6-1
d_call: .
clone_size: few
cdr3_aa: CASRMGDSPLHF
cdr3_nt: TGTGCCAGCAGGATGGGGGATTCACCCCTCCACTTT